The 30 T cell receptor beta chains below all came from one sample that was sequenced in a study of blood T cell repertoires in COVID-19. TCRdb keeps only in-frame clones here, not all; method: immunoSEQ multiplex PCR. The sample includes 250,000 to 350,000 clones, about nine tenths seen only once; the top ten take about 3%. Sequencing input: PBMCs or T cells enriched from blood (not recorded which). The receptor set was obtained from a woman between 50 and 59 years old who had recovered from COVID-19.

This sequence joins TRBV28 and TRBJ1-5; TRBD1 matches at 8 bases. This CDR3 contains 15 residues. Unmatched junction bases numbered 8, after V lost 7 bases and J lost 3 bases. Germline values: CDR1 MDHEN, CDR2 SYDVKM. The CDR3 reads CASKTGGGNNQPQHF. The CDR3 bases are TGTGCCAGCAAAACAGGGGGAGGGAACAATCAGCCCCAGCATTTT. The complete variable domain, with remaining parts taken from reference TRBV28 and TRBJ1-5, reads DVKVTQSSRYLVKRTGEKVFLECVQDMDHENMFWYRQDPGLGLRLIYFSYDVKMKEKGDIPEGYSVSREKKERFSLILESASTNQTSMYLCASKTGGGNNQPQHFGDGTRLSIL.

This chain connects TRBV19 to TRBJ1-5; 8 nucleotides align to TRBD1. Unmatched junction bases numbered 6, after V lost 3 bases and J lost 5 bases. CDR3 length: 15 residues. The germline V gene encodes CDR1 LNHDA and CDR2 SQIVND (reference sequence). In DNA, the CDR3 is TGTGCCAGTAGTATTGGCAGGGGGCTTTATCAGCCCCAGCATTTT. Its protein is CASSIGRGLYQPQHF.

V and J are TRBV2 and TRBJ2-7; 8 bases fit TRBD1. From germline, CDR1 is SNHLY and CDR2 FYNNEI. This CDR3 has 14 amino acids. The trim removed 4 bases at V and 7 bases at J, leaving 9 bases unmatched. The CDR3 is CASSASRTGLEQYF. As DNA, the CDR3 is TGTGCCAGCAGTGCTTCCCGGACAGGGCTTGAGCAGTACTTC.

The rearrangement joins TRBV7-6 to TRBJ2-7; 9 bases are shared with TRBD1. Germline V gives CDR1 SGHVS, CDR2 FNYEAQ. The junction had 5 bases not matched to a gene; V was cut back by 0 bases and J by 5 bases. The CDR3 runs 15 residues. In DNA form, the CDR3 reads TGTGCCAGCAGCTTAGCGGGACAGGGTGTGAACGAGCAGTACTTC. Residues: CASSLAGQGVNEQYF.

The rearrangement links TRBV30 to TRBJ1-2; a weak D match, TRBD1 (6 bases). This CDR3 has 18 residues. Per germline, CDR1 GTSNPN and CDR2 SVGIG (reference sequence). The V gene lost 5 bases and the J gene lost 4 bases, with 29 bases spanning the gap. The CDR3 spells CAWYAARDTTGSTYGYTF. The CDR3, as DNA: TGTGCCTGGTACGCTGCCAGGGACACAACAGGGTCTACCTATGGCTACACCTTC.

The chain employs TRBV24-1 and TRBJ2-3; 9 nucleotides match TRBD1. The germline CDR1 and CDR2 sequences are KGHDR and SFDVKD. The trim removed 8 bases at V and 0 bases at J, leaving 2 bases unmatched. This CDR3 comprises 14 residues. CDR3 sequence reads: CATTTGGSTDTQYF. For the CDR3, the DNA is TGTGCCACCACGACAGGGGGAAGCACAGATACGCAGTATTTT.

The rearrangement uses TRBV29-1 and TRBJ2-1; a possible D gene is TRBD1 (5 bases). The germline V gene has CDR1 SQVTM and CDR2 ANQGSEA. Between the trimmed V and J ends, which lost 3 bases and 11 bases, there was a span of 14 bases. This CDR3 has 12 residues. In DNA form, the CDR3 reads TGCAGCGTTGAGCTACAGGACCTTAAGCAGTTCTTC. Protein product: CSVELQDLKQFF.

The rearrangement links TRBV28 to TRBJ1-5; tentative D call: TRBD1 (6 bases). With 6 bases removed from V and 0 bases from J, the gap between germline ends came to 18 bases. There are 17 residues in the CDR3. Germline V gene sequence: CDR1 MDHEN, CDR2 SYDVKM. DNA for the CDR3: TGTGCCAGCAGCCTCGGACAGAATTACTATAGCAATCAGCCCCAGCATTTT. The encoded protein is CASSLGQNYYSNQPQHF.

V gene TRBV29-1 combines with J gene TRBJ2-7; 7 nucleotides line up with TRBD1. The ends lost 6 bases at V and 3 bases at J; junction bases unmatched: 14. Looked up from germline, CDR1 is SQVTM and CDR2 is ANQGSEA. There are 15 residues in the CDR3. The CDR3: CSVTPGQALNYEQYF. DNA for the CDR3: TGCAGCGTAACACCAGGACAGGCCCTCAACTACGAGCAGTACTTC.

This clone appeared once. The chain uses TRBV28 and TRBJ2-7; no definite D call. The germline V gene encodes CDR1 MDHEN and CDR2 SYDVKM. The CDR3 sequence is 12 residues long. V lost 5 bases and J 4 bases, leaving 9 bases between the germline ends. The CDR3 coding sequence is TGTGCCAGCAGTCTCAAACTTTACGAGCAGTACTTC. As protein: CASSLKLYEQYF.

V usage is TRBV20-1 and J usage is TRBJ2-1, with 9 bases identical to TRBD2. V was clipped by 3 bases and J by 5 bases; unmatched bases: 5. Germline V CDR1 and CDR2: DFQATT, SNEGSKA (reference sequence). CDR3 length: 14 amino acids. For the CDR3, the DNA is TGCAGTGCTAGTGATAGCGGGAGCCACAATGAGCAGTTCTTC. Translation gives CSASDSGSHNEQFF.

On this clone: Additional DNA sequences in this sample encode the identical CDR3. The V call is TRBV9, the J call TRBJ2-3; 12 bases align to TRBD2. This CDR3 is built from 16 residues. The V segment lost 2 bases and the J segment 0 bases; nucleotides outside the gene matches: 1. Per the germline V gene, CDR1 is SGDLS and CDR2 is YYNGEE. CDR3 in amino acids: CASSVGTSGSTDTQYF. DNA of the CDR3: TGTGCCAGCAGCGTCGGGACTAGCGGGAGCACAGATACGCAGTATTTT.

The chain uses TRBV5-4 and TRBJ2-7; 7 nucleotides align to TRBD1. Germline values: CDR1 SGHNT, CDR2 YYREEE (reference sequence). The CDR3 totals 14 residues. V lost 4 bases to trimming and J lost 2 bases; unmatched junction nucleotides: 6. The CDR3 region has the DNA TGTGCCAGCAGCACTTTACAGGGGCCCTACGAGCAGTACTTC. Translated, it gives CASSTLQGPYEQYF.

V is TRBV28 and J is TRBJ1-5, with no clear D. Per the germline V gene, CDR1 is MDHEN and CDR2 is SYDVKM. V was trimmed by 6 bases and J by 4 bases, leaving 13 bases between them. The CDR3 covers 14 residues. The CDR3 loop is CASRYWAQNQPQHF. The DNA for the CDR3 is TGTGCCAGCAGGTACTGGGCCCAAAATCAGCCCCAGCATTTT.

The rearrangement uses TRBV18 and TRBJ2-5; possibly TRBD1 for D (6 bases). In germline, CDR1 is KGHSH, CDR2 LQKENI. V lost 3 bases and J lost 4, with 12 bases in between. The CDR3 length is 14 residues. CDR3 in DNA: TGTGCCAGCTCACCGCGGACAGATTCAGAGACCCAGTACTTC. Amino acids: CASSPRTDSETQYF.

The rearrangement uses TRBV11-2 and TRBJ2-5; 7 positions agree with TRBD2. Germline values: CDR1 SGHAT, CDR2 FQNNGV. There are 14 residues in the CDR3. V was clipped by 1 base and J by 3 bases; unmatched bases: 2. The CDR3 protein is CASSLALAEETQYF. The CDR3 nucleotides read TGTGCCAGCAGCTTAGCCCTAGCGGAAGAGACCCAGTACTTC.

V gene TRBV7-2 combines with J gene TRBJ2-4; D is unresolved. CDR1 and CDR2 (germline): SGHTA, FQGNSA. Trimming pared 1 base from V and 8 bases from J, leaving 9 bases between. This CDR3 region has 13 residues. CDR3: CASSLELLDIQYF. The CDR3 bases are TGTGCCAGCAGCTTAGAGCTTTTGGACATTCAGTACTTC.

This clone appeared a few times. This chain uses TRBV7-9 with TRBJ2-7; tentative D call: TRBD2 (6 bases). V was pared by 5 bases and J by 6 bases, with 20 bases between. CDR1 is SEHNR and CDR2 is FQNEAQ in the germline V gene (reference sequence). The CDR3 is 15 residues long. In DNA form, the CDR3 reads TGTGCCAGCAGCCTCGCCGCCGGGACTCGCCGCGAGCAGTACTTC. Residues: CASSLAAGTRREQYF.

This chain uses TRBV5-1 with TRBJ1-2, with D perhaps matching TRBD1 (5 bases). V dropped 5 bases and J dropped 2 bases, with 13 bases sitting between them. In germline, CDR1 is SGHRS, CDR2 YFSETQ. The CDR3 length is 14 residues. The CDR3 sequence: CASSDPGSNYGYTF. CDR3 coding DNA: TGCGCCAGCAGTGACCCAGGGTCAAACTATGGCTACACCTTC.

This clone was recorded once. This sequence joins TRBV27 and TRBJ2-1; D perhaps matches TRBD2 (5 bases). In germline, CDR1 is MNHEY, CDR2 SMNVEV (reference sequence). Trimming removed 5 bases at V and 4 bases at J, with 15 bases between. This CDR3 has 15 amino acids. The CDR3 coding sequence is TGTGCCAGCAGTAAGGGAGCCCGAGGGTACAATGAGCAGTTCTTC. It translates to CASSKGARGYNEQFF.

This chain links TRBV5-1 with TRBJ1-4; D remains ambiguous. The CDR3 runs to 13 residues. Germline CDR1 reads SGHRS; CDR2 reads YFSETQ. V gave up 0 bases and J gave up 7 bases, with 7 bases separating them. The CDR3: CASSLGPGEKLFF. The CDR3 coding sequence is TGCGCCAGCAGCTTGGGTCCGGGTGAAAAACTGTTTTTT.

The chain is built from TRBV30 and TRBJ2-2, with 8 bases that match TRBD2. The CDR3 runs to 16 residues. Germline V gives CDR1 GTSNPN, CDR2 SVGIG (reference sequence). Trimming removed 5 bases from V and 4 bases from J; junction bases left unmatched: 12. The CDR3 bases are TGTGCCTGGGTTTCAGCGGGAGTTTTTGGCACCGGGGAGCTGTTTTTT. Amino acid sequence: CAWVSAGVFGTGELFF.

The chain has TRBV4-3 and TRBJ1-5; D is perhaps TRBD1 (6 bases). The CDR3 consists of 15 residues. The germline V gene encodes CDR1 LGHNA and CDR2 YSLEER. V lost 0 bases and J 7 bases, leaving 13 bases between the germline ends. As DNA, the CDR3 is TGCGCCAGCAGCCAAGATCTGGGGGCGCGACAGCCCCAGCATTTT. The encoded protein is CASSQDLGARQPQHF.

This clone was seen a few times. The CDR3 DNA sequence: TGTGCCTGGAGTGGACAGGGGTTAGGGAAACTGTTTTTT. Protein: CAWSGQGLGKLFF. This chain links TRBV30 with TRBJ1-4; 8 positions match TRBD1. The germline V gene encodes CDR1 GTSNPN and CDR2 SVGIG (reference sequence). The CDR3 contains 13 residues. V lost 1 base and J lost 11; bases outside the gene matches: 6. Based on the CDR3 plus reference TRBV30 and TRBJ1-4, the full variable domain is SQTIHQWPATLVQPVGSPLSLECTVEGTSNPNLYWYRQAAGRGLQLLFYSVGIGQISSEVPQNLSASRPQDRQFILSSKKLLLSDSGFYLCAWSGQGLGKLFFGSGTQLSVL.

The V gene is TRBV28, the J gene TRBJ1-1, with D possibly TRBD1 on 6 matching bases. CDR1 and CDR2 from the germline V gene are MDHEN and SYDVKM. This CDR3 is built from 13 residues. V was pared by 2 bases and J by 4 bases, with 8 bases between. CDR3 region: CASSLEGGTEAFF. CDR3 bases: TGTGCCAGCAGTTTAGAAGGGGGCACTGAAGCTTTCTTT. The full variable domain, in which reference TRBV28 and TRBJ1-1 provide the parts outside the CDR3, is DVKVTQSSRYLVKRTGEKVFLECVQDMDHENMFWYRQDPGLGLRLIYFSYDVKMKEKGDIPEGYSVSREKKERFSLILESASTNQTSMYLCASSLEGGTEAFFGQGTRLTVV.

The chain couples TRBV5-4 to TRBJ2-1; TRBD1 matches at 9 bases. J lost 2 bases, V lost 3 bases, and 6 bases had no gene match. The CDR3 has 16 residues. CDR1 and CDR2 from the germline V gene are SGHNT and YYREEE (reference sequence). This CDR3 is CASSSEQGAAYNEQFF. Written as DNA, the CDR3 is TGTGCCAGCAGCTCGGAACAGGGGGCCGCCTACAATGAGCAGTTCTTC.

The chain has TRBV30 and TRBJ2-4; D is unresolved. V was clipped by 3 bases and J by 1 base, with 19 bases between them. Germline loops: CDR1 GTSNPN, CDR2 SVGIG (reference sequence). The CDR3 sequence is 17 residues long. This CDR3 is CAWSLLGPLKAKNIQYF. CDR3 nucleotides: TGTGCCTGGAGCCTGCTGGGCCCATTGAAGGCCAAAAACATTCAGTACTTC.

The chain has TRBV25-1 and TRBJ1-4; 7 bases match TRBD1. V shed 1 base and J 3 bases; nucleotides not matched to a gene: 2. This CDR3 region has 15 residues. The V gene's germline CDR1 is MGHDK and CDR2 SYGVNS. This CDR3 reads CASSESGQPNEKLFF. The CDR3 region has the DNA TGTGCCAGCAGTGAATCGGGACAGCCTAATGAAAAACTGTTTTTT.

The chain recombines TRBV2 with TRBJ1-2, with D possibly being TRBD1 (5 bases). V lost 7 bases, J lost 3 bases, and 15 bases lay in between. CDR1 and CDR2 from the germline V gene are SNHLY and FYNNEI. The CDR3 loop spans 14 amino acids. For the CDR3, the DNA is TGTGCCAGCATCCTCTCGACAGCCTACTATGGCTACACCTTC. This translates into CASILSTAYYGYTF. The full variable domain, with the rest looked up from reference TRBV2 and TRBJ1-2, is EPEVTQTPSHQVTQMGQEVILRCVPISNHLYFYWYRQILGQKVEFLVSFYNNEISEKSEIFDDQFSVERPDGSNFTLKIRSTKLEDSAMYFCASILSTAYYGYTFGSGTRLTVV.

V is TRBV7-3 and J is TRBJ1-6; D possibly corresponds to TRBD1 (6 bases). This CDR3 contains 14 residues. Trimming shortened V by 5 bases and J by 7 bases, and 12 bases separated the two germline ends. CDR1 SGHTA and CDR2 FQGTGA come from the germline V gene. The CDR3: CASSLGQKNSPLHF. CDR3 coding DNA: TGTGCCAGCAGCCTAGGACAGAAGAATTCACCCCTCCACTTT. Full variable domain (rest looked up from reference TRBV7-3 and TRBJ1-6): GAGVSQTPSNKVTEKGKYVELRCDPISGHTALYWYRQSLGQGPEFLIYFQGTGAADDSGLPNDRFFAVRPEGSVSTLKIQRTERGDSAVYLCASSLGQKNSPLHFGNGTRLTVT.